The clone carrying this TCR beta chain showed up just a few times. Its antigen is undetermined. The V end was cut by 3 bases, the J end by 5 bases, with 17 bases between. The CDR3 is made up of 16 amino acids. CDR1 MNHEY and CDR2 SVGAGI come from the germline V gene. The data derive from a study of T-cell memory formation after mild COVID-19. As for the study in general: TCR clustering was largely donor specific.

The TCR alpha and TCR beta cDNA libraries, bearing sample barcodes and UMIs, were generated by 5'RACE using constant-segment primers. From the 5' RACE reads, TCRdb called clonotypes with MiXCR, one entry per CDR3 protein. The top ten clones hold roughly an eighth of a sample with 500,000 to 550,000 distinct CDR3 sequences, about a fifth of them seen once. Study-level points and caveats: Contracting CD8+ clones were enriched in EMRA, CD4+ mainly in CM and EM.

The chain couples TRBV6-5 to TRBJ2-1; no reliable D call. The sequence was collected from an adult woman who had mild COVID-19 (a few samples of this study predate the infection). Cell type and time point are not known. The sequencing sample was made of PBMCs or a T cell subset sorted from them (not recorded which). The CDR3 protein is CASSYTGPGPHNEQFF. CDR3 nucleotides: TGTGCCAGCAGTTATACCGGGCCAGGACCACACAATGAGCAGTTCTTC.